Each of the 21 T cell receptor beta chains below was sequenced from the same sample in a study of glioma-infiltrating T cells. Amplification of TCR alpha and beta CDR3 regions from RNA used iRepertoire nested multiplex PCR. TCRdb re-called the multiplex PCR reads through MiXCR, storing one row per CDR3 protein. The repertoire includes approximately 130,000 distinct CDR3 sequences, under 25% of them detected once, and roughly a quarter sits in the top ten. The sample comprised glioma tissue, nonneoplastic brain tissue, or PBMCs (not recorded which). Receptor source: a human donor with low-grade glioma or glioblastoma, undergoing nonglioma brain surgery, or in good health (not recorded which).

This clonotype was picked up many times. The CDR3 is CSARTTPGQGPGNTIYF. Here the CDR3 DNA reads TGCAGTGCTAGAACTACTCCGGGACAGGGGCCTGGAAACACCATATATTTT. This chain connects TRBV20-1 to TRBJ1-3; 10 bases are shared with TRBD1. The CDR3 length is 17 residues. From germline, CDR1 is DFQATT and CDR2 SNEGSKA (reference sequence). With 2 bases clipped from V and 2 bases from J, the junction kept 9 bases outside the gene matches.

V usage is TRBV10-3 and J usage is TRBJ2-3, with D unclear. The CDR3 totals 13 residues. CDR1 is ENHRY and CDR2 is SYGVKD in the germline V gene. V shed 10 bases and J shed 2 bases, with 13 bases lying between them. Here the CDR3 DNA reads TGTGCCACCGGTTTGGACCTCACAGATACGCAGTATTTT. Translation: CATGLDLTDTQYF.

This clonotype was recorded many times. V gene TRBV6-1 combines with J gene TRBJ2-5, with 7 bases that match TRBD1. Trimming at V came to 4 bases and at J to 1 base, leaving 3 bases not matched to a gene. CDR3 length equals 14 residues. CDR1 and CDR2 (germline): MNHNS, SASEGT. The CDR3 region is CASSVQGLQETQYF. As DNA, the CDR3 is TGTGCCAGCAGTGTACAGGGGCTCCAAGAGACCCAGTACTTC.

This clonotype has at least ten counts. The J gene is TRBJ1-6, the V gene TRBV6-2 or TRBV6-3; TRBD1 aligns across 9 bases. V was clipped by 7 bases and J by 8 bases; unmatched bases: 3. CDR3 size: 13 residues. CDR1 is MNHEY and CDR2 is SVGEGT in the germline V gene. The CDR3 DNA is TGTGCCAGCACCTGGACAGGGGATTCACCCCTCCACTTT. Its protein is CASTWTGDSPLHF.

This clonotype was counted at least ten times. The V and J genes are TRBV20-1 and TRBJ2-1, with D unclear. Germline CDR1 reads DFQATT; CDR2 reads SNEGSKA (reference sequence). Trimming took off 5 bases at V and 2 bases at J, with 16 bases between the two ends. This CDR3 region has 15 residues. The CDR3 reads CSARPPRITYNEQFF. The DNA for the CDR3 is TGCAGTGCTCGTCCACCCCGAATTACCTACAATGAGCAGTTCTTC.

This clonotype was seen once. This chain uses TRBV3-1 with TRBJ1-1; D remains ambiguous. The CDR3 consists of 13 residues. The V and J ends lost 0 bases and 7 bases respectively, with 9 bases between them. Germline CDR1 is LGHDT and CDR2 is YNNKEL (reference sequence). CDR3 residues: CASSQDEASEAFF. Written as DNA, the CDR3 is TGTGCCAGCAGCCAAGACGAGGCCAGTGAAGCTTTCTTT.

As to this clonotype: This clone may be a read error of a much larger clone one base away. The chain is built from TRBV6-1 and TRBJ2-3; D is undetermined. From germline, CDR1 is MNHNS and CDR2 SASEGT. V dropped 7 bases and J dropped 15 bases, with 14 bases sitting between them. The CDR3 is 10 residues long. CDR3 coding DNA: TGTGCCAGCAAGGACCACGGCGGATATTTT. Residues: CASKDHGGYF.

The chain has TRBV29-1 and TRBJ1-4; D is undetermined. CDR1 SQVTM and CDR2 ANQGSEA come from the germline V gene. Trimming pared 5 bases from V and 3 bases from J, leaving 16 bases between. The CDR3 consists of 15 residues. CDR3 loop: CSVTKDPGANEKLFF. The CDR3 nucleotides read TGCAGCGTTACTAAGGACCCTGGGGCTAATGAAAAACTGTTTTTT. The variable domain in full, with the rest retrieved from reference TRBV29-1 and TRBJ1-4, is SAVISQKPSRDICQRGTSLTIQCQVDSQVTMMFWYRQQPGQSLTLIATANQGSEATYESGFVIDKFPISRPNLTFSTLTVSNMSPEDSSIYLCSVTKDPGANEKLFFGSGTQLSVL.

The rearrangement joins TRBV10-2 to TRBJ1-1, with a possible D match to TRBD1 (6 bases). Germline CDR1 and CDR2: WSHSY and SAAADI. V shed 3 bases and J shed 4 bases, with 12 bases lying between them. There are 14 residues in the CDR3. As DNA, the CDR3 is TGCGCCAGCAGTGAACAGGGTGGGTCCACTGAAGCTTTCTTT. This sequence encodes CASSEQGGSTEAFF.

This clonotype showed up many times. This chain links TRBV5-4 with TRBJ2-2, with TRBD1 identical over 8 bases. Germline trimming cut 4 bases from V and 3 bases from J; bases unmatched to any gene: 5. Germline-derived CDR1 and CDR2 are SGHNT and YYREEE (reference sequence). The CDR3 runs to 15 residues. The chain's CDR3 is CASSHRGMDTGELFF. CDR3 nucleotide sequence: TGTGCCAGCAGCCACAGGGGGATGGACACCGGGGAGCTGTTTTTT.

This chain links TRBV20-1 with TRBJ2-4; D uncertain. Trimming removed 6 bases from V and 0 bases from J, with 18 bases in between. The CDR3 consists of 16 residues. CDR1 and CDR2 (germline): DFQATT, SNEGSKA (reference sequence). CDR3 nucleotide sequence: TGCAGTGCAACCCCGTGGGGTGTAGGAGCCAAAAACATTCAGTACTTC. Translated, it gives CSATPWGVGAKNIQYF.

This clonotype was counted at least ten times. V and J are TRBV20-1 and TRBJ1-5, with 7 bases matching TRBD1. CDR1 and CDR2 from the germline V gene are DFQATT and SNEGSKA (reference sequence). The CDR3 sequence is 15 residues long. V dropped 4 bases and J dropped 2; count of bases not matched to a gene: 8. This CDR3 reads CSATLTGNRNQPQHF. The CDR3 bases are TGCAGTGCTACCTTGACAGGGAATCGCAATCAGCCCCAGCATTTT.

This clonotype has a single count. Possible read error: a much larger clone is one base away. This chain connects TRBV20-1 to TRBJ2-1; the D gene could be TRBD1 or TRBD2 (6 bases each). The V gene's germline CDR1 is DFQATT and CDR2 SNEGSKA (reference sequence). The CDR3 extends over 16 amino acids. The CDR3 coding sequence is TGCAGTGCTGGAGATGAGGGGGACTCAAGCTACAATGAGCAGTTCTTC. It is translated as CSAGDEGDSSYNEQFF.

The chain recombines TRBV10-3 with TRBJ1-2; 10 bases line up with TRBD1. The V segment lost 10 bases and the J segment 5 bases; nucleotides outside the gene matches: 13. Germline CDR1 and CDR2: ENHRY and SYGVKD. This CDR3 has 15 amino acids. CDR3 sequence reads: CATATDRGYRYGYTF. The CDR3 region has the DNA TGTGCCACCGCCACGGACAGGGGGTATCGGTATGGCTACACCTTC.

This clonotype was seen a few times. The rearrangement uses TRBV3-1 and TRBJ1-2; no firm D call. Germline-derived CDR1 and CDR2 are LGHDT and YNNKEL (reference sequence). V lost 4 bases and J lost 9, with 18 bases in between. The CDR3 runs to 14 residues. This chain's CDR3 is CASSPREAVHRYTF. CDR3 nucleotides: TGTGCCAGCAGCCCGCGGGAGGCAGTTCACCGCTACACCTTC.

At least ten counts were recorded for this clonotype. V usage is TRBV6-1 and J usage is TRBJ1-6; D possibly corresponds to TRBD1 (6 bases). The CDR3 has 13 residues. Germline CDR1 reads MNHNS; CDR2 reads SASEGT. V lost 6 bases to trimming and J lost 10 bases, with 13 bases between them. This CDR3 is CASRRTGGSPLHF. CDR3 nucleotide sequence: TGTGCCAGCAGGAGAACGGGGGGCTCACCCCTCCACTTT.

This clonotype has just a few counts. The J gene is TRBJ2-1, the V gene TRBV20-1; TRBD1 might be the D (6 bases). This CDR3 has 14 residues. Per germline, CDR1 DFQATT and CDR2 SNEGSKA (reference sequence). V was pared by 2 bases and J by 1 base, with 9 bases between. The CDR3 protein is CSARKGDSYNEQFF. CDR3 in DNA: TGCAGTGCTAGAAAGGGGGATTCCTACAATGAGCAGTTCTTC.

This clonotype was counted a few times. V is TRBV28 and J is TRBJ1-1; D call uncertain. Germline V gives CDR1 MDHEN, CDR2 SYDVKM. The ends were cut back, 3 bases at V and 8 bases at J, with 16 bases in the middle. The CDR3 loop spans 14 amino acids. The CDR3 loop reads CASSFPTVSVEAFF. As DNA, the CDR3 is TGTGCCAGCAGTTTCCCCACAGTCAGCGTCGAAGCTTTCTTT. The whole variable domain, remainder taken from reference TRBV28 and TRBJ1-1, is DVKVTQSSRYLVKRTGEKVFLECVQDMDHENMFWYRQDPGLGLRLIYFSYDVKMKEKGDIPEGYSVSREKKERFSLILESASTNQTSMYLCASSFPTVSVEAFFGQGTRLTVV.

The V call is TRBV5-4, the J call TRBJ1-1; 7 nucleotides match TRBD1. The CDR3 runs to 13 residues. Per the germline V gene, CDR1 is SGHNT and CDR2 is YYREEE (reference sequence). V lost 7 bases to trimming and J lost 4 bases; unmatched junction nucleotides: 7. The DNA for the CDR3 is TGTGCCAGCGGGACAGTTTCCTCCACTGAAGCTTTCTTT. The encoded protein is CASGTVSSTEAFF.

The J gene is TRBJ1-1, the V gene TRBV29-1; D is possibly TRBD1 (5 bases). Trimming left V 7 bases short and J 0 bases short, with 24 bases between. The CDR3 has 17 amino acids. Germline CDR1 and CDR2: SQVTM and ANQGSEA. The CDR3 here is CSARGSDLGNLNTEAFF. Written as DNA, the CDR3 is TGCAGCGCTAGGGGCTCAGATTTGGGAAATCTGAACACTGAAGCTTTCTTT.

This clonotype was counted at least ten times. This sequence joins TRBV20-1 and TRBJ2-5; perhaps TRBD2 as D (5 bases). Between the trimmed V and J ends, which lost 6 bases and 4 bases, there was a span of 9 bases. Per germline, CDR1 DFQATT and CDR2 SNEGSKA (reference sequence). CDR3 size: 11 residues. This CDR3 reads CSAKAVETQYF. The CDR3 DNA is TGCAGTGCCAAAGCGGTAGAGACCCAGTACTTC.